This T cell receptor beta chain was identified in a study of T cell responses to AZD1222 COVID-19 vaccine. Findings of the study overall: CD4 TCRs covered the whole spike, strongest at regions 160-218 and 743-854. Donors in the cohort were predominantly white British and more often female, and clonal diversity was possibly underestimated.

Notes on this clone: Its antigen is as yet unknown.

The data were produced by immunoSEQ multiplex PCR, yet TCRdb's version contains in-frame clones alone and is incomplete. This table has roughly 190,000 clones, approximately 94% appearing once. The germline CDR1 and CDR2 sequences are SGHKS and YYEKEE (reference sequence). The CDR3 covers 14 residues. V lost 0 bases to trimming and J lost 4 bases, with 8 bases between them. The chain is built from TRBV5-5 and TRBJ2-1, with unresolved D. This clonotype was obtained from an adult who received the MenACWY meningococcal vaccine as a control. The sample in question was peripheral blood, obtained 28 days after the second dose of the MenACWY control vaccine. CDR3 DNA sequence: TGTGCCAGCAGCTTGGATTTCAGTTACAATGAGCAGTTCTTC. Amino acids: CASSLDFSYNEQFF. Combining the CDR3 with reference TRBV5-5 and TRBJ2-1 gives the whole variable domain DAGVTQSPTHLIKTRGQQVTLRCSPISGHKSVSWYQQVLGQGPQFIFQYYEKEERGRGNFPDRFSARQFPNYSSELNVNALLLGDSALYLCASSLDFSYNEQFFGPGTRLTVL.